This passage covers 2 T cell receptor beta chains from one sample sequenced in a study of cytomegalovirus exposure and HLA in healthy donors. The PCR had 60 Vbeta and 13 Jbeta primers. Here immunoSEQ multiplex PCR was the method, and the copy in TCRdb shows in-frame clones only, minus some. The repertoire holds roughly 180,000 clones, with roughly 80% as singletons. Sequenced material: PBMCs. The receptors were gathered from a woman between 18 and 29 years old in good health and CMV-seronegative.

The rearrangement links TRBV15 to TRBJ2-5; D might be TRBD2 (6 bases). The CDR3 loop spans 17 amino acids. Germline V lookup: CDR1 LNHNV, CDR2 YYDKDF (reference sequence). V was shortened by 1 base and J by 2 bases, with 17 bases between the two germline ends. In nucleotides, the CDR3 is TGTGCCACCAGCAGAGTGGTGATAGCGGACATACAAGAGACCCAGTACTTC. This encodes CATSRVVIADIQETQYF.

The chain is built from TRBV2 and TRBJ2-2; D gene unclear. Germline CDR1 reads SNHLY; CDR2 reads FYNNEI. The CDR3 spans 14 residues. Trimming left V 1 base short and J 4 bases short, with 7 bases between. CDR3 DNA sequence: TGTGCCAGCAGTGAAGATCTGGCCACCGGGGAGCTGTTTTTT. Protein sequence: CASSEDLATGELFF.